This TCR beta chain was found in a study of response to subunit inactivated influenza vaccine. General observations from the study: Each seasonal influenza vaccination, the authors suggested, recruits few new T cells.

The CDR3 is 14 amino acids. J was trimmed by 7 bases and V by 7 bases; bases with no gene match: 10. Per germline, CDR1 MNHNS and CDR2 SASEGT. This clonotype turned up a few times. What it recognizes is unknown. TCRdb called the RT-PCR reads again in MiXCR, with one record for every CDR3 protein. The profile covers around 520,000 distinct CDR3 sequences, with 25% appearing a single time and about 1.9% taken by the ten largest. The sample was CD4+ T cells sorted from PBMCs, taken more than 4 days after vaccination. The source of this sequence is a man in his fifties or sixties who received an inactivated influenza vaccine. The chain carries TRBV6-1 and TRBJ1-2; 9 bases are shared with TRBD1. The CDR3 reads CASTTTGGGLGYTF. DNA for the CDR3: TGTGCCAGCACCACGACAGGGGGGGGCCTTGGCTACACCTTC.